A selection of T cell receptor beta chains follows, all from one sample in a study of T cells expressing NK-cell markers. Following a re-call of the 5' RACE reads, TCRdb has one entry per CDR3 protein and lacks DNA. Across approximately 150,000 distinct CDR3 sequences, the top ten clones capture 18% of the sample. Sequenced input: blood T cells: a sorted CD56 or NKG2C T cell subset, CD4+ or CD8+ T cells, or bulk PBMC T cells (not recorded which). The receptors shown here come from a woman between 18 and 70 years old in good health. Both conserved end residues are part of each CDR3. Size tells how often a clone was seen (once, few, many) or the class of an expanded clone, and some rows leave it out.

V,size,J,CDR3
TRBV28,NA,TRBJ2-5,CASRPRLAGRGETQYF
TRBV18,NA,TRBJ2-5,CASSPSRKGVQETQYF
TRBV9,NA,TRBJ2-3,CASSVSGRAREDTQYF
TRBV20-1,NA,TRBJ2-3,CSATHSSGSYTQYF
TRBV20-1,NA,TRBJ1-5,CSAAPPRYSNQPQHF
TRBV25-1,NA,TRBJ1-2,CASSEYGQGAVYGYTF
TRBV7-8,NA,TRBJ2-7,CASSLGVPGAAYEQYF
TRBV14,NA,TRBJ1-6,CASSRDRVTNSPLHF
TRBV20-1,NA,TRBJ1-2,CSANRGHGYTF
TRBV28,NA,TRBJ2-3,CASSSQGTDTQYF
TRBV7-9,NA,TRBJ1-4,CASSSGDRGANEKLFF
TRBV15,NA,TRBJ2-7,CATSRGWPANEQYF
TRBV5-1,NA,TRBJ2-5,CASSSLTSGGTQETQYF
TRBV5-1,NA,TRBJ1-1,CASSLMGVKGHGGTEAFF
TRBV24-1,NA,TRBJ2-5,CATSDPDRAQETQYF
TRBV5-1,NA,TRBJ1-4,CASAGWGATNEKLFF
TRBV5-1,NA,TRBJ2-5,CASSLVRATRNQETQYF
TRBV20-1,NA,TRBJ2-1,CSARESASEQFF
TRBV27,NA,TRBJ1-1,CASKIDRENTEAFF
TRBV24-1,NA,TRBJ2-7,CATSDSTSGSIYEQYF
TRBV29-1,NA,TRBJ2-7,CSVGLVGSYEQYF
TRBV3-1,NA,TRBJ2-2,CASSPRASGEVANTGELFF
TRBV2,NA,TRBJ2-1,CASSETGVPSYNEQFF
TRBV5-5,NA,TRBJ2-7,CASSLGQGEVQYF
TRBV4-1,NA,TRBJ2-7,CASSQRETYYEQYF
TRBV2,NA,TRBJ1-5,CASNRRDSNQPQHF
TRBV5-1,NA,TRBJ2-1,CASSFGTSGGTTEQFF
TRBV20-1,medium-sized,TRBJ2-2,CSASLASPNTGELFF
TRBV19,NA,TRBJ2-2,CASSITAGNTGELFF
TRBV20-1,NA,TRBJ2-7,CSAQGHRDNSYEQYF
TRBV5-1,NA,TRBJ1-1,CASSFRQGGNEAFF
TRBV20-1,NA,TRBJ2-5,CSAKTSGSGETQYF
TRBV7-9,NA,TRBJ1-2,CASRHRTGYGYTF
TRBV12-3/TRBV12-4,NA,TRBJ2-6,CASSTLVGNSGANVLTF
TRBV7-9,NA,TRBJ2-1,CASSLLGGRSNEQFF
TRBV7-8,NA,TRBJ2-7,CASSPSRVVAGTTYEQYF
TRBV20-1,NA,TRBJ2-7,CSATRTGAAYEQYF
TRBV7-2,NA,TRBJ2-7,CASSRDGLSYEQYF
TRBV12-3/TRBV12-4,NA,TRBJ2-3,CASSFSTDTDTQYF
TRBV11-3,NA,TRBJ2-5,CASSPGLAGTQETQYF
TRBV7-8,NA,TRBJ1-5,CASRLGENSNQPQHF
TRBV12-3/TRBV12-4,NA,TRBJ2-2,CASSSGLAGNTGELFF
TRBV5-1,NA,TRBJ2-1,CASSLSGTAPLGEQFF
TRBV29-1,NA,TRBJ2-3,CSVDGGGIAQYF
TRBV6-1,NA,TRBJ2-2,CASSGGLAARTGELFF
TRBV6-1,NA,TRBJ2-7,CASRRTPNSYEQYF
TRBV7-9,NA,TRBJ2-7,CASSLISDEQYF
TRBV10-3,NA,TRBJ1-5,CAISGLGDQPQHF
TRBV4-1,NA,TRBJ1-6,CASSQRSGPGTVFSSPLHF
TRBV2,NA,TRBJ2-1,CASSLEFTDEQFF
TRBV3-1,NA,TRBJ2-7,CASSPRTSGKSYEQYF
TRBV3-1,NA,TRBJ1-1,CASRDLGRNTEAFF